These 9 T cell receptor beta chains were all obtained from the same sample, sequenced in a study of T cell clonality in common variable immunodeficiency. Some clones are missing from TCRdb's copy, which holds only in-frame ones; the method was immunoSEQ multiplex PCR. The sample offers 40,000 to 45,000 clones and no singletons, the top ten holding about 0.7%. Sequencing used peripheral blood mononuclear cells. All receptors derive from a person aged 18 to 70 in good health.

This clone was detected ten times or more. The read finishes 3 residues shy of the CDR3 end, and the germline J gene is used to complete it. The rearrangement links TRBV20-1 to TRBJ2-7, with D tentatively TRBD1 or TRBD2 (5 bases each). CDR3 length equals 13 residues. CDR1 DFQATT and CDR2 SNEGSKA come from the germline V gene (reference sequence). V was shortened by 7 bases and J by 5 bases, with 18 bases between the two germline ends. CDR3 bases read: TGCAGTGGTAGGACATCGGGGTCCAACGAG. Protein sequence: CSGRTSGSNE. The entire CDR3 protein is CSGRTSGSNEQYF.

This clone was detected ten times or more. The CDR3 end lies 3 residues beyond the end of the read and is filled in from the germline J gene. This chain uses TRBV6-1 with TRBJ2-7; D might be TRBD1 (6 bases). V was pared by 3 bases and J by 5 bases, with 14 bases between. CDR3 length equals 14 residues. Per the germline V gene, CDR1 is MNHNS and CDR2 is SASEGT. CDR3 bases read: TGTGCCAGCAGTGATTCAGGCAGGGACAACGAG. Residues: CASSDSGRDNE. The entire CDR3 is CASSDSGRDNEQYF.

This clone has ten or more counts. The read gets to within 3 residues of the CDR3 end, and the germline J gene fills in the rest. This sequence joins TRBV19 and TRBJ1-3, with 9 positions matching TRBD1. J was trimmed by 0 bases and V by 4 bases; bases with no gene match: 4. The CDR3 has 16 residues. Germline CDR1 LNHDA, CDR2 SQIVND (reference sequence). The CDR3 bases that were read are TGTGCCAGTAGTACCGGGACAGGGAGCTCTGGAAACACC. Encoded protein: CASSTGTGSSGNT. Given in full, the CDR3 is CASSTGTGSSGNTIYF.

This clone was picked up many times. Coverage ceases 3 residues before the CDR3 finishes, and the germline J gene fills in the end. The chain uses TRBV24-1 and TRBJ1-5; D remains unclear. Looked up from germline, CDR1 is KGHDR and CDR2 is SFDVKD. The CDR3 has 12 residues. Trimming pared 2 bases from V and 4 bases from J, leaving 2 bases between. The CDR3 DNA, read in part, is TGTGCCACCAGTGATTCAAATCAGCCC. Translating gives CATSDSNQP. The entire CDR3 protein reads CATSDSNQPQHF.

This clone was observed at least ten times. The CDR3 goes on 3 residues after the read ends, and that part is filled in from the germline J gene. The V call is TRBV20-1, the J call TRBJ1-3; 7 nucleotides agree with TRBD1. Germline loops: CDR1 DFQATT, CDR2 SNEGSKA (reference sequence). The junction had 9 bases not matched to a gene; V was cut back by 3 bases and J by 4 bases. This CDR3 comprises 15 residues. CDR3 DNA, as far as it was read: TGCAGTGCTAGGGTGTGGCAGGGGGTCGGAAACACC. Encoded protein: CSARVWQGVGNT. The entire CDR3 sequence reads CSARVWQGVGNTIYF.

This clone was recorded many times. The read terminates 3 residues ahead of where the CDR3 ends, so the germline J gene completes it. J is TRBJ2-7 and V is TRBV9; 7 positions agree with TRBD2. J was trimmed by 1 base and V by 0 bases; bases with no gene match: 4. The CDR3 runs 15 residues. Germline values: CDR1 SGDLS, CDR2 YYNGEE. The CDR3 protein is CASSVGSGASYEQYF. The covered CDR3 bases are TGTGCCAGCAGCGTAGGCAGCGGGGCTTCCTACGAG.

At least ten counts were recorded for this clone. The read ends 3 residues before the CDR3 terminus; that terminus is restored from the germline J gene. The chain has TRBV5-4 and TRBJ2-5; D remains unclear. The CDR3 is 13 amino acids. Trimming took 0 bases from V and 5 from J, leaving 8 bases between them. Germline V gives CDR1 SGHNT, CDR2 YYREEE (reference sequence). CDR3 loop: CASSLVSPETQYF. CDR3 DNA (partial): TGTGCCAGCAGCTTGGTTAGTCCCGAGACC. Full variable domain (rest looked up from reference TRBV5-4 and TRBJ2-5): ETGVTQSPTHLIKTRGQQVTLRCSSQSGHNTVSWYQQALGQGPQFIFQYYREEENGRGNFPPRFSGLQFPNYSSELNVNALELDDSALYLCASSLVSPETQYFGPGTRLLVL.

This clone was counted ten times or more. The read finishes 3 residues shy of the CDR3 end, and the germline J gene is used to complete it. The chain couples TRBV5-1 to TRBJ2-5; D uncertain. The V end was cut by 2 bases, the J end by 3 bases, with 11 bases between. The length of the CDR3 is 14 residues. Germline-derived CDR1 and CDR2 are SGHRS and YFSETQ. The CDR3 DNA, read in part, is TGCGCCAGCAGCTTCAGTGCGGTTGAAGAGACC. Its translation is CASSFSAVEET. In full, the CDR3 is CASSFSAVEETQYF. The full variable domain, in which reference TRBV5-1 and TRBJ2-5 provide the parts outside the CDR3, is KAGVTQTPRYLIKTRGQQVTLSCSPISGHRSVSWYQQTPGQGLQFLFEYFSETQRNKGNFPGRFSGRQFSNSRSEMNVSTLELGDSALYLCASSFSAVEETQYFGPGTRLLVL.

In its sample, this clone was seen many times. The read terminates 3 residues ahead of where the CDR3 ends, so the germline J gene completes it. This chain joins TRBV14 and TRBJ1-1, with TRBD1 as a possible D gene (6 bases). Germline V gene lookup returns CDR1 SGHDN and CDR2 FVKESK. There are 14 residues in the CDR3. V was cut by 5 bases and J by 3 bases, with 13 bases left in between. The part of the CDR3 DNA that was read is TGTGCCAGCAGCGCCAACAGGGACCACACTGAA. It specifies CASSANRDHTE. The whole CDR3 region reads CASSANRDHTEAFF.